This T cell receptor (beta chain) was identified during a study of T cells after yellow fever vaccination. Study details: Any fraction with a low cell number was prepared using SMART-Seq v4 Ultra Low Input. Notes on the study in general: A faster peak, day 5 versus 15, was reached by the weaker secondary response.

As regards this clonotype: Its antigen is not known.

Template-switching 5'RACE yielded the TCR cDNA; a universal primer site and UMIs were added in the process. TCRdb fed the 5' RACE reads into MiXCR, producing one record per CDR3 protein. The sample includes almost 600,000 distinct CDR3 sequences, roughly 12% of them seen just once. The germline V gene has CDR1 SGHVS and CDR2 FNYEAQ. This CDR3 spans 14 amino acids. V lost 1 base and J lost 5, with 9 bases in between. The source material was PBMCs, sampled on the day of the yellow fever booster vaccination. The rearrangement links TRBV7-6 to TRBJ1-5; D ambiguous. This clonotype was sampled from a man aged 25 to 40 who received the YFV17D yellow fever vaccine. Here the CDR3 reads CASSLDPRDQPQHF. CDR3 bases: TGTGCCAGCAGCTTAGATCCAAGGGATCAGCCCCAGCATTTT.